The following is a T cell receptor beta chain sequence with its context. TCRdb's copy holds only in-frame clones and misses some; the assay was immunoSEQ multiplex PCR. The sample consists of roughly 530,000 clones, less than 96% of them appearing once. The data stem from a study of shared clonotypes between healthy human individuals. Only Caucasian adults living in Nashville, Tennessee served as donors. Splitting of CD4+ cells produced CD45RA+ naive and CD45RA-negative memory subsets. The TCR comes from a woman in her twenties or thirties in good health. Material: naive CD4+ T cells sorted from blood. Subset given: CD45RA+ positively selected.

In nucleotides, the CDR3 is TGCGCCAGCAGCCAAGACCCCTACTACGAGCAGTACTTC. It encodes CASSQDPYYEQYF. The chain uses TRBV4-1 and TRBJ2-5; D gene uncertain. The end of the DNA is better explained by TRBJ2-7, so the J call may be wrong. Germline V gene lookup returns CDR1 MGHRA and CDR2 YSYEKL. The length of the CDR3 is 13 residues.